Listed below are T cell receptor beta chains from one sample, sequenced in a study of shared clonotypes between healthy human individuals. Assay used: immunoSEQ multiplex PCR; TCRdb lists only in-frame clones, some missing. The sample yields over 850,000 clones, 75% to 80% seen once. Sequencing was carried out using memory CD4+ T cells from PBMCs. The receptors were sampled from a man aged 18 to 30 in good health. Some clones in this sample may be carry-over from other donors' samples. CDR3s include the opening cysteine and the closing phenylalanine or tryptophan. The order of the fields is J gene, V gene, D gene, clone size, CDR3 protein, CDR3 DNA. The D gene is left open where the match is weak. Clone size is stated in some rows and not others, as once, few, many or a class when expanded.

j_call: TRBJ2-3; v_call: TRBV4-2; d_call: -; clone_size: -; cdr3_aa: CASSQESSVSTDTQYF; cdr3_nt: TGTGCCAGCAGCCAAGAGTCCTCGGTAAGCACAGATACGCAGTATTTT
j_call: TRBJ2-5; v_call: TRBV7-6; d_call: -; clone_size: -; cdr3_aa: CASSSEGGGQETQYF; cdr3_nt: TGTGCCAGCAGCTCCGAGGGGGGGGGCCAAGAGACCCAGTACTTC
j_call: TRBJ2-1; v_call: TRBV5-1; d_call: TRBD1; clone_size: few; cdr3_aa: CASTQQGAVGNEQFF; cdr3_nt: TGCGCCAGCACTCAACAGGGGGCGGTCGGCAATGAGCAGTTCTTC
j_call: TRBJ2-7; v_call: TRBV5-4; d_call: TRBD1; clone_size: -; cdr3_aa: CASSLALRTGGDEQYF; cdr3_nt: TGTGCCAGCAGCTTGGCACTTAGGACAGGGGGGGACGAGCAGTACTTC
j_call: TRBJ1-2; v_call: TRBV5-1; d_call: -; clone_size: -; cdr3_aa: CASSPPGTYGYTF; cdr3_nt: TGCGCCAGCAGCCCGCCCGGGACCTATGGCTACACCTTC
j_call: TRBJ1-5; v_call: TRBV6-1; d_call: TRBD1; clone_size: -; cdr3_aa: CASSERGDRVVPNQPQHF; cdr3_nt: TGTGCCAGCAGTGAAAGGGGGGACAGGGTCGTCCCCAATCAGCCCCAGCATTTT
j_call: TRBJ1-4; v_call: TRBV30; d_call: TRBD1; clone_size: many; cdr3_aa: CAWSVGTGDEKLFF; cdr3_nt: TGTGCCTGGAGTGTAGGGACAGGGGATGAAAAACTGTTTTTT
j_call: TRBJ2-7; v_call: TRBV7-9; d_call: -; clone_size: -; cdr3_aa: CASSSASTRPYEQYF; cdr3_nt: TGTGCCAGCAGCTCAGCTTCGACAAGGCCCTACGAGCAGTACTTC
j_call: TRBJ2-3; v_call: TRBV7-6; d_call: TRBD2; clone_size: -; cdr3_aa: CASSSTSGRAEGTDTQYF; cdr3_nt: TGTGCCAGCAGCTCGACTAGCGGGAGAGCAGAAGGCACAGATACGCAGTATTTT
j_call: TRBJ1-5; v_call: TRBV5-1; d_call: -; clone_size: -; cdr3_aa: CASSLAPGENQPQHF; cdr3_nt: TGCGCCAGCAGCTTGGCCCCCGGGGAGAATCAGCCCCAGCATTTT
j_call: TRBJ2-3; v_call: TRBV7-6; d_call: TRBD2; clone_size: -; cdr3_aa: CASSLRSGGRHPDTQYF; cdr3_nt: TGTGCCAGCAGCTTAAGATCTGGCGGGAGACATCCAGATACGCAGTATTTT
j_call: TRBJ2-7; v_call: TRBV15; d_call: -; clone_size: -; cdr3_aa: CATSRDSGTYEQYF; cdr3_nt: TGTGCCACCAGCAGAGATAGCGGCACCTACGAGCAGTACTTC
j_call: TRBJ1-4; v_call: TRBV5-1; d_call: -; clone_size: -; cdr3_aa: CASSLAYSNEKLFF; cdr3_nt: TGCGCCAGCAGCTTGGCATACAGCAATGAAAAACTGTTTTTT
j_call: TRBJ2-6; v_call: TRBV28; d_call: TRBD1; clone_size: -; cdr3_aa: CASSSPGTGAGANVLTF; cdr3_nt: TGTGCCAGCAGCAGTCCCGGGACAGGGGCTGGGGCCAACGTCCTGACTTTC
j_call: TRBJ2-5; v_call: TRBV2; d_call: TRBD2; clone_size: -; cdr3_aa: CASGGRLAGYYQETQYF; cdr3_nt: TGTGCCAGCGGCGGTCGGCTAGCGGGCTACTACCAAGAGACCCAGTACTTC
j_call: TRBJ2-5; v_call: TRBV28; d_call: TRBD2; clone_size: -; cdr3_aa: CASSLPLAGGPSETQYF; cdr3_nt: TGTGCCAGCAGTTTGCCCCTAGCGGGAGGGCCTTCGGAGACCCAGTACTTC
j_call: TRBJ2-1; v_call: TRBV15; d_call: TRBD2; clone_size: -; cdr3_aa: CATSRDLPSGGYNEQFF; cdr3_nt: TGTGCCACCAGCAGAGATCTACCTAGCGGGGGGTACAATGAGCAGTTCTTC
j_call: TRBJ2-2; v_call: TRBV6-5; d_call: TRBD2; clone_size: -; cdr3_aa: CASSRLATGELFF; cdr3_nt: TGTGCCAGCAGCAGACTAGCTACCGGGGAGCTGTTTTTT
j_call: TRBJ2-3; v_call: TRBV29-1; d_call: TRBD2; clone_size: once; cdr3_aa: CSVRLAGADTQYF; cdr3_nt: TGCAGCGTCCGGCTAGCGGGAGCAGATACGCAGTATTTT
j_call: TRBJ2-1; v_call: TRBV6-1; d_call: -; clone_size: few; cdr3_aa: CASGKNEQFF; cdr3_nt: TGTGCCAGCGGGAAGAATGAGCAGTTCTTC
j_call: TRBJ1-1; v_call: TRBV6-1; d_call: -; clone_size: -; cdr3_aa: CASPSAGLPTEAFF; cdr3_nt: TGTGCCAGCCCATCCGCGGGGTTACCCACTGAAGCTTTCTTT
j_call: TRBJ1-2; v_call: TRBV18; d_call: TRBD1; clone_size: few; cdr3_aa: CASSQGQEGNYGYTF; cdr3_nt: TGTGCCAGCTCACAGGGACAGGAGGGGAACTATGGCTACACCTTC
j_call: TRBJ2-3; v_call: TRBV11-3; d_call: TRBD1; clone_size: -; cdr3_aa: CASSSGTGAHTQYF; cdr3_nt: TGTGCCAGCAGTTCTGGGACAGGGGCCCATACGCAGTATTTT
j_call: TRBJ2-3; v_call: TRBV2; d_call: -; clone_size: -; cdr3_aa: CASSLESDTQYF; cdr3_nt: TGTGCCAGCAGTTTGGAGAGTGATACGCAGTATTTT
j_call: TRBJ2-1; v_call: TRBV7-9; d_call: -; clone_size: -; cdr3_aa: CASSLRAGSNNEQFF; cdr3_nt: TGTGCCAGCAGCTTAAGGGCCGGGTCTAACAATGAGCAGTTCTTC
j_call: TRBJ1-3; v_call: TRBV7-9; d_call: -; clone_size: many; cdr3_aa: CASSLSQAAGNTIYF; cdr3_nt: TGTGCCAGCAGCTTATCGCAGGCTGCGGGAAACACCATATATTTT
j_call: TRBJ1-1; v_call: TRBV7-3; d_call: -; clone_size: -; cdr3_aa: CASSSGPPTEAFF; cdr3_nt: TGTGCCAGCAGCTCGGGGCCCCCCACTGAAGCTTTCTTT
j_call: TRBJ1-2; v_call: TRBV5-1; d_call: -; clone_size: -; cdr3_aa: CASSLGGRQANRDGYTF; cdr3_nt: TGCGCCAGCAGCTTGGGGGGCAGACAGGCCAATAGAGATGGCTACACCTTC
j_call: TRBJ2-3; v_call: TRBV5-6; d_call: -; clone_size: -; cdr3_aa: CASSFSLYTDTQYF; cdr3_nt: TGTGCCAGCAGCTTTTCACTGTACACAGATACGCAGTATTTT
j_call: TRBJ2-5; v_call: TRBV30; d_call: -; clone_size: -; cdr3_aa: CAWSAQTGSAETQYF; cdr3_nt: TGTGCCTGGAGTGCCCAAACAGGTTCGGCGGAGACCCAGTACTTC
j_call: TRBJ2-3; v_call: TRBV7-9; d_call: -; clone_size: -; cdr3_aa: CASSPGGDTQYF; cdr3_nt: TGTGCCAGCAGCCCGGGCGGCGATACGCAGTATTTT
j_call: TRBJ2-7; v_call: TRBV27; d_call: -; clone_size: -; cdr3_aa: CASSLSMTGYIPYEQYF; cdr3_nt: TGTGCCAGCAGTTTAAGTATGACAGGCTATATCCCCTACGAGCAGTACTTC
j_call: TRBJ2-5; v_call: TRBV2; d_call: -; clone_size: once; cdr3_aa: CASSPLLETQYF; cdr3_nt: TGTGCCAGCAGTCCCCTGTTGGAGACCCAGTACTTC
j_call: TRBJ1-5; v_call: TRBV11-2; d_call: TRBD1; clone_size: -; cdr3_aa: CASSPGRGALSNQPQHF; cdr3_nt: TGTGCCAGCAGCCCGGGCAGGGGGGCCCTTAGCAATCAGCCCCAGCATTTT
j_call: TRBJ2-3; v_call: TRBV18; d_call: TRBD2; clone_size: -; cdr3_aa: CASSPPGRRAGIDTQYF; cdr3_nt: TGTGCCAGCTCACCACCTGGAAGGCGAGCGGGGATAGATACGCAGTATTTT
j_call: TRBJ2-1; v_call: TRBV27; d_call: -; clone_size: -; cdr3_aa: CASSLRLAPDGEQFF; cdr3_nt: TGTGCCAGCAGTTTAAGGCTAGCGCCCGACGGGGAGCAGTTCTTC
j_call: TRBJ1-1; v_call: TRBV7-9; d_call: -; clone_size: few; cdr3_aa: CASSLDSTEAFF; cdr3_nt: TGTGCCAGCAGCTTAGATAGCACTGAAGCTTTCTTT
j_call: TRBJ2-1; v_call: TRBV4-3; d_call: -; clone_size: -; cdr3_aa: CASSPEAYNEQFF; cdr3_nt: TGCGCCAGCAGCCCCGAGGCGTACAATGAGCAGTTCTTC
j_call: TRBJ2-1; v_call: TRBV6-5; d_call: -; clone_size: -; cdr3_aa: CASRRDFSYNEQFF; cdr3_nt: TGTGCCAGCAGACGGGACTTCTCATACAATGAGCAGTTCTTC
j_call: TRBJ1-4; v_call: TRBV28; d_call: -; clone_size: once; cdr3_aa: CASSLTGLGEKLFF; cdr3_nt: TGTGCCAGCAGCCTTACAGGGCTTGGTGAAAAACTGTTTTTT
j_call: TRBJ2-3; v_call: TRBV11-2; d_call: -; clone_size: -; cdr3_aa: CASSLAGTDTQYF; cdr3_nt: TGTGCCAGCAGCTTGGCCGGGACAGATACGCAGTATTTT
j_call: TRBJ1-4; v_call: TRBV25-1; d_call: -; clone_size: -; cdr3_aa: CASSIFGQGEKLFF; cdr3_nt: TGTGCCAGCAGTATCTTCGGCCAAGGGGAAAAACTGTTTTTT
j_call: TRBJ1-4; v_call: TRBV4-1; d_call: -; clone_size: -; cdr3_aa: CASSPPGSATNEKLFF; cdr3_nt: TGCGCCAGCAGCCCCCCAGGGTCTGCAACTAATGAAAAACTGTTTTTT
j_call: TRBJ1-2; v_call: TRBV27; d_call: -; clone_size: -; cdr3_aa: CASSLRGGVSGYTF; cdr3_nt: TGTGCCAGCAGTTTAAGGGGAGGTGTGAGTGGCTACACCTTC
j_call: TRBJ1-2; v_call: TRBV18; d_call: TRBD1; clone_size: few; cdr3_aa: CASSPVDRGGGYTF; cdr3_nt: TGTGCCAGCTCACCGGTGGACAGGGGCGGGGGCTACACCTTC
j_call: TRBJ2-2; v_call: TRBV11-3; d_call: -; clone_size: -; cdr3_aa: CASSPSPSEVSTGELFF; cdr3_nt: TGTGCCAGCAGCCCTAGCCCAAGCGAAGTGAGCACCGGGGAGCTGTTTTTT
j_call: TRBJ2-5; v_call: TRBV19; d_call: TRBD2; clone_size: -; cdr3_aa: CASSIGGRARETQYF; cdr3_nt: TGTGCCAGTAGTATCGGCGGGAGGGCCCGTGAGACCCAGTACTTC
j_call: TRBJ2-2; v_call: TRBV5-4; d_call: -; clone_size: once; cdr3_aa: CASSFRQNSNTGELFF; cdr3_nt: TGTGCCAGCAGCTTCCGCCAGAATTCGAACACCGGGGAGCTGTTTTTT
j_call: TRBJ2-7; v_call: TRBV5-4; d_call: -; clone_size: -; cdr3_aa: CASSLGRNEQYF; cdr3_nt: TGTGCCAGCAGCCTGGGACGAAACGAGCAGTACTTC
j_call: TRBJ2-7; v_call: TRBV27; d_call: -; clone_size: -; cdr3_aa: CASSLSGTRNRDEQYF; cdr3_nt: TGTGCCAGCAGTTTATCCGGGACCAGGAATCGGGACGAGCAGTACTTC
j_call: TRBJ2-4; v_call: TRBV7-2; d_call: TRBD1; clone_size: -; cdr3_aa: CASSSEWTGAKNIQYF; cdr3_nt: TGTGCCAGCAGCTCCGAATGGACAGGAGCCAAAAACATTCAGTACTTC
j_call: TRBJ1-2; v_call: TRBV5-1; d_call: -; clone_size: once; cdr3_aa: CASSPMGWGARGYTF; cdr3_nt: TGCGCCAGCAGCCCGATGGGTTGGGGGGCGCGGGGCTACACCTTC
j_call: TRBJ2-1; v_call: TRBV11-3; d_call: -; clone_size: -; cdr3_aa: CASSLAGTTYNEQFF; cdr3_nt: TGTGCCAGCAGCTTAGCCGGGACCACTTACAATGAGCAGTTCTTC
j_call: TRBJ2-5; v_call: TRBV11-3; d_call: -; clone_size: -; cdr3_aa: CASSLGTLGQETQYF; cdr3_nt: TGTGCCAGCAGCTTAGGAACACTGGGGCAAGAGACCCAGTACTTC
j_call: TRBJ2-1; v_call: TRBV28; d_call: TRBD1; clone_size: -; cdr3_aa: CASSFQGTGVYNEQFF; cdr3_nt: TGTGCCAGCAGTTTTCAGGGGACAGGGGTGTACAATGAGCAGTTCTTC
j_call: TRBJ2-2; v_call: TRBV27; d_call: TRBD2; clone_size: -; cdr3_aa: CASSLHAGKRGGGHTGELFF; cdr3_nt: TGTGCCAGCAGTTTACATGCTGGTAAGAGGGGCGGGGGACACACCGGGGAGCTGTTTTTT
j_call: TRBJ2-2; v_call: TRBV10-2; d_call: -; clone_size: -; cdr3_aa: CASRKGGHGELFF; cdr3_nt: TGCGCCAGCAGAAAAGGAGGGCACGGGGAGCTGTTTTTT
j_call: TRBJ2-7; v_call: TRBV5-1; d_call: -; clone_size: -; cdr3_aa: CASSWDRGDEQYF; cdr3_nt: TGCGCCAGCAGCTGGGACCGAGGGGACGAGCAGTACTTC
j_call: TRBJ2-1; v_call: TRBV4-1; d_call: TRBD2; clone_size: -; cdr3_aa: CASSQVRTSGGNEQFF; cdr3_nt: TGCGCCAGCAGCCAAGTACGGACTAGCGGGGGGAATGAGCAGTTCTTC
j_call: TRBJ1-2; v_call: TRBV2; d_call: TRBD1; clone_size: few; cdr3_aa: CASRGQGESYGYTF; cdr3_nt: TGTGCCAGCAGAGGACAGGGGGAATCCTATGGCTACACCTTC